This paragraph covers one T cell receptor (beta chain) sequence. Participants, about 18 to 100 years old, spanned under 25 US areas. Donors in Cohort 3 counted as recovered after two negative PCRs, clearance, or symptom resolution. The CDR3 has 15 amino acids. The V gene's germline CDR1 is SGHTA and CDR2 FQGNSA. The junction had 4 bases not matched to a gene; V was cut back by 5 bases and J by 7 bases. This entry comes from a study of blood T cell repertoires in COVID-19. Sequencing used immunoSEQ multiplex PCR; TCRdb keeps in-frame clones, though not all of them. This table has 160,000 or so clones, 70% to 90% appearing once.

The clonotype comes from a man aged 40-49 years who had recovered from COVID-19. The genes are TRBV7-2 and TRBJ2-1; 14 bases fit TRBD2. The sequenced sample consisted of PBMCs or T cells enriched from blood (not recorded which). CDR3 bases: TGTGCCAGCAGCGATCGGACTAGCGGGGGGAATGAGCAGTTCTTC. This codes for CASSDRTSGGNEQFF.